The rows below give T cell receptor beta chains drawn from one sample of a study of early T cells in non-severe SARS-CoV-2 infection. TCRdb independently ran MiXCR on the 5' RACE reads; one entry per CDR3 protein. The table lists 100,000 to 150,000 distinct CDR3 sequences, more than 12% of them singletons, with 20% to 25% in the top ten. Sequencing was carried out using whole blood. These receptors were collected from an adult who was a healthcare worker with PCR-confirmed SARS-CoV-2 infection or an uninfected control (not recorded which). Each CDR3 is given with its conserved first and last residue. Fields, in order: J gene, CDR3 length, D gene, clone size, V gene, CDR3 protein, CDR3 DNA. D genes are given only for firm matches. Some rows mark clone size as missing; the rest say once, few, many or name a class of expanded clone.

J gene: TRBJ1-2
CDR3 length: 12
D gene: -
clone size: many
V gene: TRBV25-1
CDR3 protein: CAVGDRGYGYTF
CDR3 DNA: TGTGCCGTAGGAGATAGGGGCTATGGCTACACCTTC

J gene: TRBJ1-5
CDR3 length: 13
D gene: TRBD1
clone size: -
V gene: TRBV12-3/TRBV12-4
CDR3 protein: CASSYTGDQPQHF
CDR3 DNA: TGTGCCAGCAGTTATACAGGGGACCAGCCCCAGCATTTT

J gene: TRBJ1-3
CDR3 length: 17
D gene: -
clone size: few
V gene: TRBV3-1
CDR3 protein: CASSQRWKSGSGNTIYF
CDR3 DNA: TGTGCCAGCAGCCAACGGTGGAAGTCTGGCTCTGGAAACACCATATATTTT

J gene: TRBJ2-5
CDR3 length: 14
D gene: TRBD1
clone size: few
V gene: TRBV5-1
CDR3 protein: CASSSTGGEETQYF
CDR3 DNA: TGCGCCAGCAGCTCAACAGGGGGCGAAGAGACCCAGTACTTC

J gene: TRBJ1-1
CDR3 length: 12
D gene: -
clone size: few
V gene: TRBV3-1
CDR3 protein: CASSQVSTEAFF
CDR3 DNA: TGTGCCAGCAGCCAAGTGAGTACTGAAGCTTTCTTT

J gene: TRBJ1-2
CDR3 length: 13
D gene: TRBD1
clone size: -
V gene: TRBV25-1
CDR3 protein: CANPPGQPYGYTF
CDR3 DNA: TGTGCCAACCCACCGGGACAGCCCTATGGCTACACCTTC

J gene: TRBJ2-5
CDR3 length: 14
D gene: -
clone size: once
V gene: TRBV5-1
CDR3 protein: CASSLNGGSETQYF
CDR3 DNA: TGCGCCAGCAGCTTGAACGGGGGCTCAGAGACCCAGTACTTC

J gene: TRBJ2-3
CDR3 length: 16
D gene: TRBD2
clone size: -
V gene: TRBV5-1
CDR3 protein: CASSYISGGSTDTQYF
CDR3 DNA: TGCGCCAGCAGCTACATTAGCGGGGGAAGCACAGATACGCAGTATTTT

J gene: TRBJ1-1
CDR3 length: 15
D gene: -
clone size: few
V gene: TRBV27
CDR3 protein: CASSLGGVESTEAFF
CDR3 DNA: TGTGCCAGCAGTTTGGGGGGCGTCGAGTCGACGGAAGCTTTCTTT

J gene: TRBJ1-1
CDR3 length: 13
D gene: -
clone size: -
V gene: TRBV12-5
CDR3 protein: CASGHQGNTEAFF
CDR3 DNA: TGTGCTAGTGGACATCAGGGGAACACTGAAGCTTTCTTT

J gene: TRBJ2-1
CDR3 length: 14
D gene: TRBD2
clone size: few
V gene: TRBV20-1
CDR3 protein: CSAKGLAGQNEQFF
CDR3 DNA: TGCAGTGCTAAGGGACTAGCGGGGCAGAATGAGCAGTTCTTC

J gene: TRBJ1-5
CDR3 length: 16
D gene: -
clone size: many
V gene: TRBV7-9
CDR3 protein: CASSFGRQDSNQPQHF
CDR3 DNA: TGTGCCAGCAGCTTTGGACGCCAAGATAGCAATCAGCCCCAGCATTTT

J gene: TRBJ1-2
CDR3 length: 13
D gene: -
clone size: -
V gene: TRBV12-3/TRBV12-4
CDR3 protein: CASSLQGGYGYTF
CDR3 DNA: TGTGCCAGCAGTTTACAGGGAGGCTATGGCTACACCTTC

J gene: TRBJ2-3
CDR3 length: 16
D gene: -
clone size: -
V gene: TRBV10-3
CDR3 protein: CAISESAGRGTDTQYF
CDR3 DNA: TGTGCCATCAGTGAGTCCGCGGGGCGGGGCACAGATACGCAGTATTTT

J gene: TRBJ2-7
CDR3 length: 12
D gene: -
clone size: -
V gene: TRBV7-9
CDR3 protein: CASSPEPYEQYF
CDR3 DNA: TGTGCCAGCAGCCCCGAACCATACGAGCAGTACTTC

J gene: TRBJ2-3
CDR3 length: 17
D gene: TRBD2
clone size: few
V gene: TRBV11-2
CDR3 protein: CASSKGLSGGSTDTQYF
CDR3 DNA: TGTGCCAGCAGCAAGGGCTTAAGCGGGGGGAGCACAGATACGCAGTATTTT

J gene: TRBJ1-1
CDR3 length: 14
D gene: -
clone size: few
V gene: TRBV12-3/TRBV12-4
CDR3 protein: CASSLSGLNTEAFF
CDR3 DNA: TGTGCCAGCAGTTTATCGGGGCTGAACACTGAAGCTTTCTTT

J gene: TRBJ1-2
CDR3 length: 14
D gene: TRBD1
clone size: many
V gene: TRBV27
CDR3 protein: CASSYDRGRNGYTF
CDR3 DNA: TGTGCCAGCAGTTACGACAGGGGGCGCAATGGCTACACCTTC

J gene: TRBJ1-2
CDR3 length: 13
D gene: -
clone size: few
V gene: TRBV25-1
CDR3 protein: CASATGANYGYTF
CDR3 DNA: TGTGCCAGCGCCACGGGGGCTAACTATGGCTACACCTTC

J gene: TRBJ1-1
CDR3 length: 13
D gene: -
clone size: few
V gene: TRBV19
CDR3 protein: CASSIDRAGEAFF
CDR3 DNA: TGTGCCAGTAGTATAGATAGGGCAGGGGAAGCTTTCTTT

J gene: TRBJ2-2
CDR3 length: 16
D gene: -
clone size: -
V gene: TRBV10-1
CDR3 protein: CASNRLGREITGELFF
CDR3 DNA: TGCGCCAGCAATCGTCTAGGCAGGGAGATAACCGGGGAGCTGTTTTTT

J gene: TRBJ2-3
CDR3 length: 15
D gene: -
clone size: -
V gene: TRBV29-1
CDR3 protein: CSSSTAGISLGTQYF
CDR3 DNA: TGCAGCTCTTCCACTGCAGGGATTTCCCTCGGTACGCAGTATTTT

J gene: TRBJ2-2
CDR3 length: 16
D gene: -
clone size: many
V gene: TRBV13
CDR3 protein: CASSPYGDNIAGELFF
CDR3 DNA: TGTGCCAGCAGCCCTTACGGGGATAATATCGCCGGGGAGCTGTTTTTT

J gene: TRBJ2-5
CDR3 length: 15
D gene: TRBD1
clone size: -
V gene: TRBV5-1
CDR3 protein: CASSLWESSGGAQYF
CDR3 DNA: TGCGCCAGCAGCTTGTGGGAGTCCTCAGGGGGAGCCCAGTACTTC

J gene: TRBJ2-3
CDR3 length: 16
D gene: -
clone size: many
V gene: TRBV4-1
CDR3 protein: CASSQEVARGTDTQYF
CDR3 DNA: TGCGCCAGCAGCCAAGAGGTAGCGCGGGGCACAGATACGCAGTATTTT

J gene: TRBJ2-1
CDR3 length: 14
D gene: -
clone size: once
V gene: TRBV7-2
CDR3 protein: CASSTNLGDNEQFF
CDR3 DNA: TGTGCCAGCAGCACCAATCTCGGGGACAATGAGCAGTTCTTC

J gene: TRBJ2-3
CDR3 length: 15
D gene: TRBD1
clone size: -
V gene: TRBV6-1
CDR3 protein: CASIRQGASTDTQYF
CDR3 DNA: TGTGCCAGCATTAGACAGGGGGCTTCCACAGATACGCAGTATTTT

J gene: TRBJ2-7
CDR3 length: 13
D gene: -
clone size: -
V gene: TRBV30
CDR3 protein: CAWTPDGYYEQYF
CDR3 DNA: TGTGCCTGGACCCCGGACGGATACTACGAGCAGTACTTC

J gene: TRBJ1-1
CDR3 length: 13
D gene: TRBD1
clone size: -
V gene: TRBV5-1
CDR3 protein: CASSTTGETEAFF
CDR3 DNA: TGCGCCAGCAGCACAACAGGGGAGACTGAAGCTTTCTTT

J gene: TRBJ1-6
CDR3 length: 16
D gene: TRBD1
clone size: -
V gene: TRBV18
CDR3 protein: CASSERDRKKNSPLHF
CDR3 DNA: TGTGCCAGCTCAGAGAGGGACAGAAAAAAGAATTCACCCCTCCACTTT

J gene: TRBJ2-1
CDR3 length: 15
D gene: -
clone size: -
V gene: TRBV9
CDR3 protein: CASSVMGTTYNEQFF
CDR3 DNA: TGTGCCAGCAGCGTGATGGGGACCACCTACAATGAGCAGTTCTTC

J gene: TRBJ2-7
CDR3 length: 12
D gene: TRBD1
clone size: few
V gene: TRBV3-1
CDR3 protein: CASSQGQYEQYF
CDR3 DNA: TGTGCCAGCAGCCAGGGACAGTACGAGCAGTACTTC

J gene: TRBJ2-1
CDR3 length: 12
D gene: -
clone size: -
V gene: TRBV5-6
CDR3 protein: CASHFWANEQFF
CDR3 DNA: TGTGCCAGCCACTTCTGGGCGAATGAGCAGTTCTTC

J gene: TRBJ1-3
CDR3 length: 15
D gene: TRBD1
clone size: few
V gene: TRBV3-1
CDR3 protein: CASTSTGVGGNTIYF
CDR3 DNA: TGTGCCAGCACCTCGACAGGGGTCGGCGGAAACACCATATATTTT

J gene: TRBJ2-2
CDR3 length: 14
D gene: -
clone size: few
V gene: TRBV18
CDR3 protein: CASSPTGTAGELFF
CDR3 DNA: TGTGCCAGCTCACCAACAGGGACGGCCGGGGAGCTGTTTTTT

J gene: TRBJ2-1
CDR3 length: 15
D gene: -
clone size: -
V gene: TRBV29-1
CDR3 protein: CSVATAPGDYNEQFF
CDR3 DNA: TGCAGCGTCGCGACAGCCCCCGGGGACTACAATGAGCAGTTCTTC

J gene: TRBJ1-6
CDR3 length: 15
D gene: TRBD1
clone size: -
V gene: TRBV7-9
CDR3 protein: CASSEGQGARSPLHF
CDR3 DNA: TGTGCCAGCAGCGAGGGACAGGGGGCTCGGTCACCCCTCCACTTT

J gene: TRBJ2-3
CDR3 length: 12
D gene: -
clone size: -
V gene: TRBV28
CDR3 protein: CASSLEPKTQYF
CDR3 DNA: TGTGCCAGCAGTTTGGAGCCTAAAACGCAGTATTTT

J gene: TRBJ2-3
CDR3 length: 12
D gene: -
clone size: few
V gene: TRBV24-1
CDR3 protein: CAVRDSTDTQYF
CDR3 DNA: TGTGCCGTGCGGGACAGCACAGATACGCAGTATTTT

J gene: TRBJ2-7
CDR3 length: 13
D gene: -
clone size: -
V gene: TRBV20-1
CDR3 protein: CSAPGASPYEQYF
CDR3 DNA: TGCAGTGCCCCCGGCGCTTCGCCCTACGAGCAGTACTTC

J gene: TRBJ2-5
CDR3 length: 12
D gene: -
clone size: -
V gene: TRBV7-8
CDR3 protein: CASSLIEETQYF
CDR3 DNA: TGTGCCAGCAGCTTAATCGAAGAGACCCAGTACTTC

J gene: TRBJ2-7
CDR3 length: 13
D gene: TRBD1
clone size: -
V gene: TRBV20-1
CDR3 protein: CSATGQDLYEQYF
CDR3 DNA: TGCAGTGCTACTGGACAGGACTTATACGAGCAGTACTTC

J gene: TRBJ2-7
CDR3 length: 13
D gene: TRBD2
clone size: -
V gene: TRBV29-1
CDR3 protein: CSVVWFAGGEQYF
CDR3 DNA: TGCAGCGTTGTCTGGTTTGCGGGGGGCGAGCAGTACTTC

J gene: TRBJ2-7
CDR3 length: 12
D gene: TRBD2
clone size: -
V gene: TRBV2
CDR3 protein: CASMGGVYEQYF
CDR3 DNA: TGTGCCAGCATGGGGGGGGTCTACGAGCAGTACTTC

J gene: TRBJ2-6
CDR3 length: 15
D gene: -
clone size: -
V gene: TRBV15
CDR3 protein: CATSRPPSGANVLTF
CDR3 DNA: TGTGCCACCAGCAGACCACCTTCTGGGGCCAACGTCCTGACTTTC

J gene: TRBJ1-2
CDR3 length: 13
D gene: TRBD1
clone size: -
V gene: TRBV4-2
CDR3 protein: CASSWTGQNGYTF
CDR3 DNA: TGTGCCAGCAGCTGGACAGGTCAGAATGGCTACACCTTC

J gene: TRBJ1-1
CDR3 length: 14
D gene: -
clone size: once
V gene: TRBV29-1
CDR3 protein: CSVMLRALDTEAFF
CDR3 DNA: TGCAGCGTGATGCTAAGGGCTCTAGACACTGAAGCTTTCTTT

J gene: TRBJ1-2
CDR3 length: 16
D gene: -
clone size: many
V gene: TRBV7-9
CDR3 protein: CASSPRDSQGIDGYTF
CDR3 DNA: TGTGCCAGCAGCCCCAGAGATTCACAGGGAATCGATGGCTACACCTTC